The 7 T cell receptor beta chains in this list originate from one sample, sequenced in a study of blood T cell repertoires in COVID-19. This table comes from immunoSEQ multiplex PCR, and its TCRdb copy is limited to in-frame clones, with some not included. The repertoire holds over 65,000 clones, with 75% to 90% as singletons. Sequencing was performed on peripheral blood. The receptors come from a man aged 25-40 years with acute or convalescent COVID-19.

V gene TRBV28 combines with J gene TRBJ2-2, with D possibly matching TRBD1 (6 bases). The CDR3 spans 14 residues. Between the trimmed V and J ends, which lost 0 bases and 7 bases, there was a span of 9 bases. Germline assignment: CDR1 MDHEN and CDR2 SYDVKM. The CDR3 sequence: CASSLWGANGELFF. The CDR3 region has the DNA TGTGCCAGCAGTTTATGGGGGGCTAACGGGGAGCTGTTTTTT.

This clone occurred once. The rearrangement uses TRBV9 and TRBJ2-2, with a tentative D call TRBD2 (6 bases). CDR1 SGDLS and CDR2 YYNGEE come from the germline V gene. The V end lost 4 bases, the J end lost 5 bases, and 18 bases lay between the germline ends. The CDR3 sequence is 16 residues long. In DNA, the CDR3 is TGTGCCAGCAGCCAACAGCCGGGGGAAGGTACCGGGGAGCTGTTTTTT. It encodes CASSQQPGEGTGELFF.

This clone was seen a handful of times. The rearrangement joins TRBV5-4 to TRBJ1-2, with TRBD1 identical over 7 bases. Germline values: CDR1 SGHNT, CDR2 YYREEE (reference sequence). Unmatched junction bases numbered 8, after V lost 6 bases and J lost 3 bases. The CDR3 contains 14 residues. CDR3 sequence: CASNGGQADYGYTF. The CDR3 DNA reads TGTGCCAGCAACGGCGGACAGGCGGACTATGGCTACACCTTC.

The chain carries TRBV4-2 and TRBJ2-4; 11 bases are a match to TRBD2. The V gene end was trimmed by 3 bases and the J gene end by 1 base; junction bases not matched to a gene: 8. CDR1 and CDR2 from the germline V gene are LGHNA and YNFKEQ. CDR3 size: 18 residues. This CDR3 is CASSQGSSGRRAKNIQYF. For the CDR3, the DNA is TGTGCCAGCAGCCAGGGATCTAGCGGGAGGAGGGCCAAAAACATTCAGTACTTC.

The chain carries TRBV5-1 and TRBJ1-4; D perhaps matches TRBD1 (5 bases). This CDR3 has 15 amino acids. Per the germline V gene, CDR1 is SGHRS and CDR2 is YFSETQ. Trimming removed 5 bases from V and 0 bases from J, with 11 bases in between. CDR3 residues: CASSRDSATNEKLFF. As DNA, the CDR3 is TGCGCCAGCAGTCGCGACAGTGCAACTAATGAAAAACTGTTTTTT. Variable domain in full (rest from reference TRBV5-1 and TRBJ1-4): KAGVTQTPRYLIKTRGQQVTLSCSPISGHRSVSWYQQTPGQGLQFLFEYFSETQRNKGNFPGRFSGRQFSNSRSEMNVSTLELGDSALYLCASSRDSATNEKLFFGSGTQLSVL.

V gene TRBV5-8 combines with J gene TRBJ1-2, with 10 positions matching TRBD1. Germline CDR1 reads SGHTS; CDR2 reads YDEGEE. J was trimmed by 5 bases and V by 4 bases; bases with no gene match: 11. This CDR3 has 16 amino acids. For the CDR3, the DNA is TGTGCCAGCAGCCCACCCGGACAGGGGGAGTTATATGGCTACACCTTC. It encodes CASSPPGQGELYGYTF.

This chain connects TRBV5-6 to TRBJ1-2, with D possibly being TRBD1 (5 bases). The germline gives CDR1 SGHDT, CDR2 YYEEEE. V was pared by 4 bases and J by 4 bases, with 17 bases between. The CDR3 has 15 residues. In DNA form, the CDR3 reads TGTGCCAGCAGCGGGCGGGGCAGCCGGAGCTATGGCTACACCTTC. This translates into CASSGRGSRSYGYTF.